Listed below are T cell receptor beta chains from one sample, sequenced in a study of T cell responses to AZD1222 COVID-19 vaccine. Some clones are missing from TCRdb's copy, which holds only in-frame ones; the method was immunoSEQ multiplex PCR. In the table there are around 100,000 clones, over 90% of which are singletons. The starting material was peripheral blood, obtained on day 0 of AZD1222 vaccination. These receptors all come from an adult in good health. Each CDR3 is given with its conserved first and last residue. The D gene is left open where the match is weak. Some rows mark clone size as missing; the rest say once, few, many or name a class of expanded clone.

v_gene	abundance	j_gene	d_gene	CDR3aa	CDR3nt
TRBV27	-	TRBJ2-1	-	CASSLFGLLWDEQFF	TGTGCCAGCAGTTTATTTGGTCTCCTCTGGGATGAGCAGTTCTTC
TRBV3-1/TRBV3-2	-	TRBJ2-7	-	CASSQDVLLEQYF	TGTGCCAGCAGCCAAGACGTACTTCTCGAGCAGTACTTC
TRBV5-1	-	TRBJ2-7	-	CASSLDGNSYEQYF	TGCGCCAGCAGCTTGGACGGAAACTCCTACGAGCAGTACTTC
TRBV14	-	TRBJ1-4	-	CASSQVMGLGEKLFF	TGTGCCAGCAGCCAAGTGATGGGTCTTGGTGAAAAACTGTTTTTT
TRBV24-1	once	TRBJ2-1	TRBD2	CATSAGTTVYNEQFF	TGTGCCACCAGTGCCGGGACTACAGTATACAATGAGCAGTTCTTC
TRBV5-6	-	TRBJ2-7	-	CASSWGRGHEQYF	TGTGCCAGCAGCTGGGGCAGGGGCCACGAGCAGTACTTC
TRBV5-5	-	TRBJ2-7	TRBD1	CASSPTGGGTYEQYF	TGTGCCAGCAGCCCCACAGGGGGTGGCACCTACGAGCAGTACTTC
TRBV7-3	-	TRBJ2-2	TRBD2	CASSLSSGRSTGELFF	TGTGCCAGCAGCTTATCTAGCGGGAGATCCACCGGGGAGCTGTTTTTT
TRBV24-1	-	TRBJ1-1	-	CATSASGKTEAFF	TGTGCCACCAGTGCCTCGGGAAAGACTGAAGCTTTCTTT
TRBV28	-	TRBJ1-2	-	CASTRQGTYYGYTF	TGTGCCAGCACAAGGCAGGGGACTTACTATGGCTACACCTTC
TRBV19	-	TRBJ2-7	TRBD2	CASSISSGRHEQYF	TGTGCCAGTAGTATATCCAGCGGGAGGCACGAGCAGTACTTC
TRBV6-1	-	TRBJ1-2	TRBD1	CASSEGTGGIYGYTF	TGTGCCAGCAGTGAAGGGACAGGGGGCATCTATGGCTACACCTTC
TRBV7-2	-	TRBJ2-7	TRBD2	CASSSLTSGKEQYF	TGTGCCAGCAGCTCATTGACTAGCGGGAAGGAGCAGTACTTC
TRBV6-5	-	TRBJ2-1	-	CASSRGTNNEQFF	TGTGCCAGCAGTAGGGGGACAAACAATGAGCAGTTCTTC
TRBV30	once	TRBJ1-5	-	CAWSPNSRGPQHF	TGTGCCTGGAGTCCAAACTCCAGGGGACCCCAGCATTTT
TRBV3-1/TRBV3-2	-	TRBJ1-1	-	CASSKKGIAAEAFF	TGTGCCAGCAGCAAAAAAGGCATCGCGGCTGAAGCTTTCTTT
TRBV10-3	-	TRBJ2-5	TRBD2	CAISESTSGSQETQYF	TGTGCCATCAGTGAGTCGACTAGCGGGAGTCAAGAGACCCAGTACTTC
TRBV21-1	-	TRBJ2-1	-	CASSKEDEQFF	TGTGCCAGCAGCAAAGAGGATGAGCAGTTCTTC